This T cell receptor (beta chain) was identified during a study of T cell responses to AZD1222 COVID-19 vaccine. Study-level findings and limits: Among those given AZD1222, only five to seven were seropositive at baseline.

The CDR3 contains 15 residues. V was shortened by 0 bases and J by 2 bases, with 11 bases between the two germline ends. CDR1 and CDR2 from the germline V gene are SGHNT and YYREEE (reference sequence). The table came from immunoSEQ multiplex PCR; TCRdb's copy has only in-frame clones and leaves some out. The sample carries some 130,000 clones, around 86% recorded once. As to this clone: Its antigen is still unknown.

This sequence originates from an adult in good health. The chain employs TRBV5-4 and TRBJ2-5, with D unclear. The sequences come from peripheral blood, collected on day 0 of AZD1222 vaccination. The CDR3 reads CASSLAGVSQETQYF. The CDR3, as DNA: TGTGCCAGCAGCTTGGCTGGGGTGAGTCAAGAGACCCAGTACTTC.